The 25 T cell receptor beta chains in this list originate from one sample, sequenced in a study of shared clonotypes between healthy human individuals. The repertoire was sequenced with immunoSEQ multiplex PCR; TCRdb's copy has only in-frame clones and lacks some. The sample carries approximately 2.5 million clones, just over 90% recorded once. The sample taken for sequencing was naive CD4+ T cells sorted from blood. Subset noted: CD45RA+ positively selected. The receptors shown here come from a young man in good health.

Of note for this clone: The identical CDR3 is also encoded by other nucleotide sequences in the sample. The chain combines TRBV28 with TRBJ1-3; D not resolved. The CDR3 sequence is 11 residues long. CDR1 and CDR2 (germline): MDHEN, SYDVKM. V was shortened by 6 bases and J by 7 bases, with 7 bases between the two germline ends. Here the CDR3 DNA reads TGTGCCAGCAGCCTTGGGAACACCATATATTTT. Translating gives CASSLGNTIYF.

V is TRBV7-9 and J is TRBJ2-1; 12 bases line up with TRBD2. With 5 bases clipped from V and 9 bases from J, the junction kept 11 bases outside the gene matches. This CDR3 has 16 amino acids. CDR1 is SEHNR and CDR2 is FQNEAQ in the germline V gene (reference sequence). The CDR3 DNA sequence: TGTGCCAGCAGCGGGCTACTAGCGGGAGGCCGTATTGAGCAGTTCTTC. This translates into CASSGLLAGGRIEQFF.

V is TRBV15 and J is TRBJ2-3; D is possibly TRBD1 (6 bases). The CDR3 is 16 amino acids. The V end was cut by 2 bases, the J end by 4 bases, with 16 bases between. CDR1 is LNHNV and CDR2 is YYDKDF in the germline V gene (reference sequence). CDR3 in DNA: TGTGCCACCAGCAGAAAAGAAACAGGGCTCCCAGATACGCAGTATTTT. This gives the protein CATSRKETGLPDTQYF.

To note about this clone: This same CDR3 is encoded by further DNA sequences in the sample. The chain employs TRBV25-1 and TRBJ2-1; D gene unclear. The germline V gene has CDR1 MGHDK and CDR2 SYGVNS. V was pared by 3 bases and J by 4 bases, with 1 base between. The CDR3 has 11 residues. The CDR3 DNA follows: TGTGCCAGCAGTGAGTACAATGAGCAGTTCTTC. Amino acid sequence: CASSEYNEQFF.

This clone has only a few counts. The chain joins TRBV5-1 to TRBJ1-5; D unclear. CDR3 length: 12 residues. Trimming pared 9 bases from V and 7 bases from J, leaving 14 bases between. The V gene's germline CDR1 is SGHRS and CDR2 YFSETQ. CDR3: CATLHPSQPQHF. As DNA, the CDR3 is TGCGCCACCCTTCACCCCTCACAGCCCCAGCATTTT.

This clone was observed a single time. The chain is built from TRBV28 and TRBJ1-2, with D possibly TRBD1 on 5 matching bases. The germline CDR1 and CDR2 sequences are MDHEN and SYDVKM. There are 16 residues in the CDR3. Trimming stripped 5 bases from V and 4 bases from J, with 20 bases between. As DNA, the CDR3 is TGTGCCAGCAGTCTCCAACATCCCGGGACGACCTATGGCTACACCTTC. It specifies CASSLQHPGTTYGYTF.

The CDR3 DNA sequence: TGTGCCAGCAGCCCATCCGTCCATTACAGGGGGGTAAACTATGGCTACACCTTC. Its translation: CASSPSVHYRGVNYGYTF. The chain combines TRBV11-2 with TRBJ1-2, with 8 nucleotides matching TRBD1. V trimming: 5 bases; J trimming: 2 bases; junction bases outside the gene matches: 16. CDR3 length: 18 amino acids. Germline V lookup: CDR1 SGHAT, CDR2 FQNNGV.

The V and J genes are TRBV18 and TRBJ2-7; possible D gene TRBD1, 6 bases. V shed 6 bases and J shed 2 bases, with 8 bases lying between them. The CDR3 is made up of 12 amino acids. Germline V gives CDR1 KGHSH, CDR2 LQKENI. In nucleotides, the CDR3 is TGTGCCAGCTCCTCAGGGGCCTACGAGCAGTACTTC. This encodes CASSSGAYEQYF.

The chain joins TRBV7-6 to TRBJ2-1, with D perhaps TRBD1 (6 bases). Trimming removed 4 bases from V and 5 bases from J, with 15 bases in between. The germline gives CDR1 SGHVS, CDR2 FNYEAQ. This CDR3 comprises 15 residues. Here the CDR3 DNA reads TGTGCCAGCAGCTCCCATGACAGGACAGACAATGAGCAGTTCTTC. It translates to CASSSHDRTDNEQFF.

This chain connects TRBV9 to TRBJ2-5, with 7 bases matching TRBD1. CDR3 size: 16 residues. V lost 0 bases, J lost 2 bases, and 7 bases stayed unmatched. In germline, CDR1 is SGDLS, CDR2 YYNGEE. CDR3 bases: TGTGCCAGCAGCGTAGGACAGGGCCCCCCACAAGAGACCCAGTACTTC. This translates into CASSVGQGPPQETQYF.

The rearrangement links TRBV27 to TRBJ2-7; D is perhaps TRBD1 or TRBD2 (6 bases each). V was clipped by 5 bases and J by 6 bases, with 17 bases between them. Germline CDR1 MNHEY, CDR2 SMNVEV (reference sequence). The CDR3 covers 14 residues. CDR3 nucleotides: TGTGCCAGCAGTCGGTCGGGGGTGGGGGCCGAGCAGTACTTC. This encodes CASSRSGVGAEQYF.

The chain is built from TRBV2 and TRBJ1-5, with D unresolved. V lost 5 bases and J lost 4, with 9 bases in between. CDR1 SNHLY and CDR2 FYNNEI come from the germline V gene. CDR3 length equals 13 residues. In nucleotides, the CDR3 is TGTGCCAGCAGTATCGACGGGAATCAGCCCCAGCATTTT. Translating gives CASSIDGNQPQHF.

This chain links TRBV5-1 with TRBJ2-1; 13 bases match TRBD2. This CDR3 is built from 19 residues. Germline V lookup: CDR1 SGHRS, CDR2 YFSETQ. J gave up 2 bases and V 4 bases, and 12 bases lay outside the gene matches. The CDR3 nucleotides read TGCGCCAGCAGCCACTGGACTAGCGGGAGCCTCAGGGCCTACAATGAGCAGTTCTTC. Amino acids: CASSHWTSGSLRAYNEQFF.

This sequence joins TRBV4-1 and TRBJ1-4, with TRBD1 matching 10 bases. CDR1 and CDR2 from the germline V gene are MGHRA and YSYEKL. This CDR3 has 16 amino acids. V was pared by 1 base and J by 8 bases, with 7 bases of the junction left unmatched. DNA of the CDR3: TGCGCCAGCAGCCAAGGAGAGACAGGGGGCAGGGAAAAACTGTTTTTT. The encoded protein is CASSQGETGGREKLFF.

This chain uses TRBV4-1 with TRBJ2-5, with a tentative D call TRBD2 (5 bases). The CDR3 extends over 15 amino acids. V was cut by 0 bases and J by 4 bases, with 12 bases left in between. Germline-derived CDR1 and CDR2 are MGHRA and YSYEKL. CDR3 amino acids: CASSQDWRLRETQYF. The CDR3 region has the DNA TGCGCCAGCAGCCAAGATTGGAGACTACGAGAGACCCAGTACTTC.

The rearrangement uses TRBV7-9 and TRBJ2-2, with unresolved D. The CDR3 has 11 amino acids. Germline-derived CDR1 and CDR2 are SEHNR and FQNEAQ (reference sequence). Trimming took off 10 bases at V and 6 bases at J, with 9 bases between the two ends. CDR3 in amino acids: CAIPGSGELFF. As DNA, the CDR3 is TGTGCCATCCCCGGGTCCGGGGAGCTGTTTTTT.

This chain uses TRBV7-4 with TRBJ1-4, with D unresolved. The V gene's germline CDR1 is SGHVT and CDR2 SQSDAQ. This CDR3 contains 16 residues. The V and J ends lost 2 bases and 0 bases respectively, with 10 bases between them. CDR3 coding DNA: TGTGCCAGCAGCTTAAAACAGAGGGCAACTAATGAAAAACTGTTTTTT. Protein sequence: CASSLKQRATNEKLFF.

The V call is TRBV5-4, the J call TRBJ1-5; D ambiguous. CDR3 size: 17 residues. The V gene's germline CDR1 is SGHNT and CDR2 YYREEE (reference sequence). Trimming cost V 4 bases and J 0 bases, with 17 bases left between them. The CDR3 coding sequence is TGTGCCAGCAGCGACTCAGGAGACGGTGATAGCAATCAGCCCCAGCATTTT. Its protein product is CASSDSGDGDSNQPQHF.

The chain joins TRBV5-1 to TRBJ2-3; 13 bases are a match to TRBD2. V dropped 3 bases and J dropped 1; count of bases not matched to a gene: 5. Germline V CDR1 and CDR2: SGHRS, YFSETQ. The CDR3 is 17 amino acids. The CDR3 nucleotides are TGCGCCAGCAGCTACGCCACTAGCGGGAGGGGCACAGATACGCAGTATTTT. Translated, it gives CASSYATSGRGTDTQYF.

Details on this clone: The identical CDR3 is also encoded by other nucleotide sequences in the sample. The chain links TRBV18 to TRBJ1-5; D remains ambiguous. The CDR3 runs 14 residues. Per the germline V gene, CDR1 is KGHSH and CDR2 is LQKENI. With 3 bases removed from V and 0 bases from J, the gap between germline ends came to 6 bases. The CDR3 DNA follows: TGTGCCAGCTCACCTGCCTATAGCAATCAGCCCCAGCATTTT. It is translated as CASSPAYSNQPQHF. Looking up the rest from reference TRBV18 and TRBJ1-5 gives the full variable domain: NAGVMQNPRHLVRRRGQEARLRCSPMKGHSHVYWYRQLPEEGLKFMVYLQKENIIDESGMPKERFSAEFPKEGPSILRIQQVVRGDSAAYFCASSPAYSNQPQHFGDGTRLSIL.

The J gene is TRBJ1-1, the V gene TRBV29-1; D possibly corresponds to TRBD1 (5 bases). The germline V and J ends were trimmed by 4 bases and 0 bases, with 12 bases remaining between them. Looked up from germline, CDR1 is SQVTM and CDR2 is ANQGSEA. This CDR3 contains 14 residues. CDR3 sequence: CSVVGGGMNTEAFF. The CDR3, as DNA: TGCAGCGTTGTGGGGGGAGGGATGAACACTGAAGCTTTCTTT.

The chain links TRBV10-1 to TRBJ2-1; D is possibly TRBD2 (6 bases). The CDR3 consists of 16 residues. Looked up from germline, CDR1 is WNHNN and CDR2 is SYGVQD (reference sequence). Trimming took off 4 bases at V and 10 bases at J, with 23 bases between the two ends. This chain's CDR3 is CASSGPEAGRANEQFF. CDR3 nucleotide sequence: TGCGCCAGCAGTGGCCCTGAGGCGGGAAGGGCTAACGAGCAGTTCTTC.

V is TRBV30 and J is TRBJ1-4, with D perhaps matching TRBD1 (6 bases). V lost 2 bases and J lost 8, with 24 bases in between. This CDR3 is built from 17 residues. From germline, CDR1 is GTSNPN and CDR2 SVGIG (reference sequence). In DNA form, the CDR3 reads TGTGCCTGGAGTCCTAACCTCGGGGGCAGGGTTCGGGAAAAACTGTTTTTT. Protein product: CAWSPNLGGRVREKLFF.

This rearrangement joins TRBV11-2 to TRBJ2-7; tentative D call: TRBD1 (6 bases). The germline V gene has CDR1 SGHAT and CDR2 FQNNGV. Trimming removed 1 base from V and 0 bases from J, with 13 bases in between. This CDR3 spans 16 amino acids. In DNA form, the CDR3 reads TGTGCCAGCAGCTTAGTTGGGGGCTTCTCCTCCTACGAGCAGTACTTC. This sequence encodes CASSLVGGFSSYEQYF.

The chain couples TRBV9 to TRBJ1-5; D perhaps matches TRBD1 (6 bases). Germline assignment: CDR1 SGDLS and CDR2 YYNGEE. The V gene lost 3 bases and the J gene lost 6 bases, with 13 bases spanning the gap. CDR3 length: 14 residues. For the CDR3, the DNA is TGTGCCAGCAGCGCAGGGGTTAGGGGTCAGCCCCAGCATTTT. Translated: CASSAGVRGQPQHF.